This passage covers 16 T cell receptor beta chains from one sample sequenced in a study of cytomegalovirus exposure and HLA in healthy donors. Use of 60 Vbeta and 13 Jbeta primers characterized the PCR. Data came from immunoSEQ multiplex PCR; TCRdb stores just in-frame clones and leaves some out. This sample's clone table lists 130,000 or so clones. The material sequenced was PBMCs. The receptors derive from a woman aged 40-49 years in good health and CMV-seronegative.

This chain uses TRBV6-5 with TRBJ2-2; D might be TRBD1 (6 bases). The CDR3 loop spans 11 amino acids. Germline CDR1 reads MNHEY; CDR2 reads SVGAGI. Trimming took off 6 bases at V and 12 bases at J, with 11 bases between the two ends. The DNA of the CDR3 is TGTGCCAGCAGCCCAGGGGCCCAGCTGTTTTTT. As protein: CASSPGAQLFF.

A remark on this clone: Other DNA sequences in the sample encode the same CDR3. This chain links TRBV27 with TRBJ1-4; 9 bases agree with TRBD1. The germline V gene has CDR1 MNHEY and CDR2 SMNVEV (reference sequence). The length of the CDR3 is 14 residues. The V and J ends lost 5 bases and 8 bases, in that order; junction bases with no gene match: 6. The CDR3 DNA reads as TGTGCCAGCAGTCTACAGGGGGCTGGGGAAAAACTGTTTTTT. Protein product: CASSLQGAGEKLFF.

The V and J genes are TRBV11-2 and TRBJ1-2, with D tentatively TRBD1 (6 bases). The CDR3 totals 13 residues. Trimming took off 2 bases at V and 6 bases at J, with 10 bases between the two ends. Germline V gene data show CDR1 as SGHAT and CDR2 as FQNNGV. Here the CDR3 reads CASSLQGTDGYTF. CDR3 in DNA: TGTGCCAGCAGCTTACAGGGGACCGATGGCTACACCTTC.

V and J are TRBV5-6 and TRBJ1-6; TRBD1 matches at 11 bases. The CDR3 runs to 16 residues. Germline V lookup: CDR1 SGHDT, CDR2 YYEEEE. The junction had 7 bases not matched to a gene; V was cut back by 4 bases and J by 7 bases. The CDR3 sequence: CASSPGTGGRNSPLHF. DNA for the CDR3: TGTGCCAGCAGCCCCGGGACAGGGGGTCGGAATTCACCCCTCCACTTT.

The chain uses TRBV2 and TRBJ2-3; 9 bases align to TRBD2. CDR1 is SNHLY and CDR2 is FYNNEI in the germline V gene. Germline trimming cut 7 bases from V and 5 bases from J; bases unmatched to any gene: 7. This CDR3 region has 14 residues. The DNA for the CDR3 is TGTGCCAGCATCATTGAGCGGGGGGTAGATACGCAGTATTTT. Translating gives CASIIERGVDTQYF.

The chain joins TRBV6-5 to TRBJ1-2, with unresolved D. Trimming took 6 bases from V and 4 from J, leaving 15 bases between them. Germline CDR1 and CDR2: MNHEY and SVGAGI. The CDR3 loop spans 14 amino acids. The CDR3 reads CASRPDPGSYGYTF. The DNA of the CDR3 is TGTGCCAGCAGACCCGACCCGGGGAGCTATGGCTACACCTTC.

J is TRBJ1-2 and V is TRBV7-2; weak D call: TRBD1 (5 bases). The CDR3 length is 14 residues. With 1 base removed from V and 7 bases from J, the gap between germline ends came to 13 bases. CDR1 and CDR2 from the germline V gene are SGHTA and FQGNSA. CDR3 sequence: CASSLERGASGYTF. CDR3 sequence (DNA): TGTGCCAGCAGCTTAGAAAGGGGCGCGAGTGGCTACACCTTC.

The CDR3 DNA follows: TGCGCCAGCAGCCAGGCCACAGGGGGCCCCAACTATGGCTACACCTTC. Protein product: CASSQATGGPNYGYTF. The V and J genes are TRBV4-1 and TRBJ1-2; TRBD1 agrees at 9 bases. V dropped 3 bases and J dropped 2; count of bases not matched to a gene: 7. Germline V gene sequence: CDR1 MGHRA, CDR2 YSYEKL. This CDR3 region has 16 residues.

This chain uses TRBV5-1 with TRBJ1-2; 7 nucleotides align to TRBD1. The V gene's germline CDR1 is SGHRS and CDR2 YFSETQ. The ends lost 0 bases at V and 4 bases at J; junction bases unmatched: 3. The CDR3 length is 14 residues. CDR3 coding DNA: TGCGCCAGCAGCTTGGAAGGGGGCGTCTATGGCTACACCTTC. It yields the protein CASSLEGGVYGYTF.

The chain couples TRBV6-1 to TRBJ2-3; 9 nucleotides line up with TRBD1. The CDR3 is 15 residues long. From germline, CDR1 is MNHNS and CDR2 SASEGT. V dropped 11 bases and J dropped 4; count of bases not matched to a gene: 13. The CDR3 sequence: CAGQTGQGYSDTQYF. DNA of the CDR3: TGTGCCGGACAAACGGGACAGGGTTATTCAGATACGCAGTATTTT.

The chain combines TRBV13 with TRBJ1-2; 12 nucleotides agree with TRBD1. This CDR3 spans 14 amino acids. V dropped 4 bases and J dropped 6; count of bases not matched to a gene: 3. The germline V gene encodes CDR1 PRHDT and CDR2 FYEKMQ (reference sequence). The CDR3: CASSSWDRGHGYTF. CDR3 nucleotides: TGTGCCAGCAGCTCATGGGACAGGGGGCATGGCTACACCTTC.

The rearrangement joins TRBV5-4 to TRBJ2-7, with unresolved D. Germline values: CDR1 SGHNT, CDR2 YYREEE (reference sequence). V was cut by 0 bases and J by 2 bases, with 9 bases left in between. The CDR3 spans 14 residues. CDR3 residues: CASSLDIATYEQYF. CDR3 bases: TGTGCCAGCAGCTTGGACATCGCCACCTACGAGCAGTACTTC. The whole variable domain, remainder taken from reference TRBV5-4 and TRBJ2-7, is ETGVTQSPTHLIKTRGQQVTLRCSSQSGHNTVSWYQQALGQGPQFIFQYYREEENGRGNFPPRFSGLQFPNYSSELNVNALELDDSALYLCASSLDIATYEQYFGPGTRLTVT.

The rearrangement uses TRBV5-1 and TRBJ2-5; D remains ambiguous. CDR1 and CDR2 from the germline V gene are SGHRS and YFSETQ. V lost 1 base and J lost 5, with 15 bases in between. This CDR3 spans 15 amino acids. CDR3 sequence: CASSLLVSASETQYF. The DNA of the CDR3 is TGCGCCAGCAGCTTGCTAGTCTCGGCGAGCGAGACCCAGTACTTC.

The gene calls are TRBV28 and TRBJ1-4; tentatively, D is TRBD1 (6 bases). From germline, CDR1 is MDHEN and CDR2 SYDVKM. This CDR3 has 14 residues. Trimming shortened V by 7 bases and J by 13 bases, and 22 bases separated the two germline ends. The CDR3 DNA reads TGTGCCAGCACTTCTGGGGAAACCGGCAGGGGACTGTTTTTT. Translated, it gives CASTSGETGRGLFF.

The rearrangement joins TRBV6-5 to TRBJ2-7; 9 bases agree with TRBD1. V trimming: 6 bases; J trimming: 3 bases; junction bases outside the gene matches: 6. The CDR3 runs 14 residues. Germline V gene lookup returns CDR1 MNHEY and CDR2 SVGAGI. The CDR3: CASSLGDRVYEQYF. The CDR3 DNA sequence: TGTGCCAGCAGCTTAGGGGACAGGGTCTACGAGCAGTACTTC.

The rearrangement uses TRBV19 and TRBJ1-4, with 9 bases identical to TRBD1. The CDR3 runs to 16 residues. V shed 5 bases and J 3 bases; nucleotides not matched to a gene: 7. Per germline, CDR1 LNHDA and CDR2 SQIVND (reference sequence). The CDR3 DNA reads TGTGCCAGTAGTTTCACAGGGGGCGCACCTAATGAAAAACTGTTTTTT. Translating it yields CASSFTGGAPNEKLFF. The variable domain in full, with the rest retrieved from reference TRBV19 and TRBJ1-4, is DGGITQSPKYLFRKEGQNVTLSCEQNLNHDAMYWYRQDPGQGLRLIYYSQIVNDFQKGDIAEGYSVSREKKESFPLTVTSAQKNPTAFYLCASSFTGGAPNEKLFFGSGTQLSVL.